The rows below give T cell receptor beta chains drawn from one sample of a study of shared clonotypes between healthy human individuals. Method: immunoSEQ multiplex PCR; TCRdb's copy keeps in-frame clones and lacks some. The table records approximately 2.1 million clones, over 90% of them present only once. Sequencing used naive CD4+ T cells from PBMCs. All receptors derive from a man aged 18 to 30 in good health. Some clones in this sample may be carry-over from other donors' samples. The CDR3 runs from the conserved cysteine through the conserved F or W. Each record gives: clone size, D gene, J gene, CDR3 length, V gene, CDR3 protein, CDR3 DNA. The D gene is left open where the match is weak. Rows may omit the clone size; those that give it use once, few, many or a size class.

>.|.|TRBJ1-2|13|TRBV5-4
CASSAGRDPGYTF
TGTGCCAGCAGTGCGGGAAGGGACCCGGGCTACACCTTC
>.|.|TRBJ2-6|18|TRBV4-1
CASSPRQGLFSGANVLTF
TGCGCCAGCAGCCCCCGTCAGGGGCTCTTCTCTGGGGCCAACGTCCTGACTTTC
>.|.|TRBJ2-7|14|TRBV19
CASSSRDSSYEQYF
TGTGCCAGTAGTTCCCGGGACTCCTCCTACGAGCAGTACTTC
>.|.|TRBJ1-4|14|TRBV5-6
CASSRDATNEKLFF
TGTGCCAGCAGCAGGGACGCAACTAATGAAAAACTGTTTTTT
>.|.|TRBJ2-5|16|TRBV9
CASSVGLHRDQETQYF
TGTGCCAGCAGCGTAGGTCTCCACAGAGACCAAGAGACCCAGTACTTC
>.|TRBD2|TRBJ2-1|12|TRBV28
CASSGLAGTQFF
TGTGCCAGCAGCGGACTAGCGGGAACCCAGTTCTTC
>.|TRBD2|TRBJ2-5|16|TRBV28
CASSSASGRAIGTQYF
TGTGCCAGCAGTTCCGCTAGCGGGAGGGCCATTGGGACCCAGTACTTC
>.|TRBD1|TRBJ1-3|17|TRBV9
CASSPRQGSRSGNTIYF
TGTGCCAGCAGCCCAAGACAGGGAAGTAGGTCTGGAAACACCATATATTTT
>.|TRBD1|TRBJ1-1|15|TRBV30
CAWSGLEGAHFRAFF
TGTGCCTGGAGTGGATTAGAGGGGGCTCATTTTAGGGCTTTCTTT
>.|.|TRBJ2-1|15|TRBV9
CASSGSGNSYNEQFF
TGTGCCAGCAGCGGAAGCGGTAACTCCTACAATGAGCAGTTCTTC
>.|.|TRBJ1-2|14|TRBV2
CASSRARDNYGYTF
TGTGCCAGCAGTAGGGCCAGGGATAACTATGGCTACACCTTC
>.|.|TRBJ2-2|16|TRBV5-1
CASSLRPSGDTGELFF
TGCGCCAGCAGCTTGAGGCCCTCAGGAGACACCGGGGAGCTGTTTTTT
>.|.|TRBJ2-5|11|TRBV12-5
CASGQTGTQYF
TGTGCTAGTGGACAAACGGGGACCCAGTACTTC
>.|TRBD1|TRBJ2-1|18|TRBV7-9
CASSPLRGTGVGYNEQFF
TGTGCCAGCAGCCCATTAAGGGGAACAGGGGTAGGATACAATGAGCAGTTCTTC
>.|.|TRBJ1-5|12|TRBV5-8
CASSDSNQPQHF
TGTGCCAGCAGCGATAGCAATCAGCCCCAGCATTTT
>once|TRBD1|TRBJ1-4|15|TRBV5-8
CASRPGQGAREKLFF
TGTGCCAGCAGACCCGGACAGGGGGCACGGGAAAAACTGTTTTTT
>.|.|TRBJ1-2|16|TRBV28
CASSSPEHISNYGYTF
TGTGCCAGCAGTTCCCCCGAACACATTTCTAACTATGGCTACACCTTC
>.|.|TRBJ1-3|17|TRBV5-1
CASSLVGRGVSGNTIYF
TGCGCCAGCAGCTTGGTCGGAAGAGGGGTCTCTGGAAACACCATATATTTT
>.|TRBD2|TRBJ2-5|14|TRBV5-1
CASSLAGGRATQYF
TGCGCCAGCAGCCTAGCGGGAGGCCGGGCGACCCAGTACTTC
>once|.|TRBJ2-7|16|TRBV27
CASSLRLGTLSYEQYF
TGTGCCAGCAGTTTAAGGTTAGGGACCCTATCCTACGAGCAGTACTTC
>.|TRBD2|TRBJ2-1|15|TRBV27
CASRKKREGLHEQFF
TGTGCCAGCAGAAAAAAGCGGGAGGGCCTCCATGAGCAGTTCTTC
>.|TRBD2|TRBJ2-7|16|TRBV10-3
CATIPGLAGGFHEQYF
TGTGCCACGATACCGGGACTAGCGGGAGGGTTCCACGAGCAGTACTTC
>.|TRBD1|TRBJ1-2|15|TRBV30
CAWSDLLTGSYGYTF
TGTGCCTGGAGTGACCTCCTGACAGGGTCTTATGGCTACACCTTC
>.|TRBD2|TRBJ2-1|14|TRBV4-1
CASSHGRDYNEQFF
TGCGCCAGCAGCCATGGGAGGGACTACAATGAGCAGTTCTTC
>.|.|TRBJ2-2|13|TRBV6-6
CASSYLTTGELFF
TGTGCCAGCAGTTACTTGACCACCGGGGAGCTGTTTTTT
>.|.|TRBJ2-7|13|TRBV10-3
CAISEGGLREQYF
TGTGCCATCAGTGAGGGGGGGCTGAGAGAGCAGTACTTC
>.|.|TRBJ1-1|14|TRBV11-3
CASSKTRRNTEAFF
TGTGCCAGCAGTAAAACCCGGCGGAACACTGAAGCTTTCTTT
>.|.|TRBJ1-1|15|TRBV19
CASSVGSPGDTEAFF
TGTGCCAGTAGTGTCGGGTCCCCCGGGGACACTGAAGCTTTCTTT
>.|TRBD1|TRBJ2-2|15|TRBV28
CASSSNRGRTGELFF
TGTGCCAGCAGCAGCAACAGGGGGCGGACCGGGGAGCTGTTTTTT
>.|TRBD2|TRBJ2-3|15|TRBV2
CASSPPSGSTDTQYF
TGTGCCAGCAGTCCCCCTAGCGGTAGCACAGATACGCAGTATTTT
>.|TRBD1|TRBJ1-1|14|TRBV7-9
CASYTGTVNTEAFF
TGTGCCAGTTACACCGGGACAGTGAACACTGAAGCTTTCTTT
>.|TRBD1|TRBJ2-1|15|TRBV5-1
CASAPGTGIYNEQFF
TGCGCCAGCGCCCCCGGGACAGGGATTTACAATGAGCAGTTCTTC
>.|.|TRBJ1-1|15|TRBV18
CASSPTDRMNTEAFF
TGTGCCAGCTCACCAACTGACAGAATGAACACTGAAGCTTTCTTT
>.|TRBD1|TRBJ2-5|15|TRBV7-3
CASSLRGRLDETQYF
TGTGCCAGCAGCTTGAGGGGGCGGTTAGACGAGACCCAGTACTTC
>.|.|TRBJ2-2|17|TRBV4-3
CASSQVGLAENTGELFF
TGCGCCAGCAGCCAAGTAGGGCTAGCCGAAAACACCGGGGAGCTGTTTTTT
>.|TRBD2|TRBJ2-1|16|TRBV2
CASSTSARPEENEQFF
TGTGCCAGCAGTACTAGCGCACGCCCCGAAGAGAATGAGCAGTTCTTC
>.|.|TRBJ1-5|17|TRBV28
CASSLQPGWAYNQPQHF
TGTGCCAGCAGTCTCCAACCGGGCTGGGCTTACAATCAGCCCCAGCATTTT
>once|.|TRBJ2-1|12|TRBV5-1
CASSEPSGEQFF
TGCGCCAGCAGCGAGCCATCTGGTGAGCAGTTCTTC
>.|TRBD2|TRBJ2-2|15|TRBV7-3
CASSQSSGSPGELFF
TGTGCCAGCAGCCAATCTAGCGGGAGTCCCGGGGAGCTGTTTTTT
>once|.|TRBJ1-1|14|TRBV18
CASSLGGADTEAFF
TGTGCCAGCTCACTTGGGGGGGCGGACACTGAAGCTTTCTTT
>.|.|TRBJ2-3|15|TRBV6-9
CASSYLGGCTDTQYF
TGTGCCAGCAGTTATTTAGGCGGGTGCACAGATACGCAGTATTTT
>.|.|TRBJ2-7|15|TRBV29-1
CSLSWRARVSYEQYF
TGCAGCCTCAGTTGGCGGGCCAGGGTTTCCTACGAGCAGTACTTC
>.|.|TRBJ2-6|14|TRBV7-3
CASSSQSGANVLTF
TGTGCCAGCAGCTCCCAATCTGGGGCCAACGTCCTGACTTTC
>.|.|TRBJ2-4|12|TRBV28
CASSFSGANQYF
TGTGCCAGCAGTTTCTCCGGGGCGAATCAGTACTTC
>.|TRBD2|TRBJ2-2|18|TRBV19
CASSRKGLAGAEAGELFF
TGTGCCAGTAGTCGAAAGGGACTAGCGGGAGCGGAGGCCGGGGAGCTGTTTTTT
>.|TRBD2|TRBJ2-1|15|TRBV5-4
CASSLSGRANNEQFF
TGTGCCAGCAGCTTAAGCGGGAGGGCAAACAATGAGCAGTTCTTC
>.|.|TRBJ1-3|16|TRBV14
CASSQGTLSSGNTIYF
TGTGCCAGCAGCCAGGGGACGTTGAGCTCTGGAAACACCATATATTTT
>.|.|TRBJ2-1|13|TRBV7-2
CASTLGSTDEQFF
TGTGCCAGCACCTTGGGTTCGACGGATGAGCAGTTCTTC
>once|.|TRBJ2-7|15|TRBV30
CAWSVGDPFSYEQYF
TGTGCCTGGAGTGTAGGGGACCCTTTCTCCTACGAGCAGTACTTC
>.|TRBD2|TRBJ2-7|15|TRBV4-2
CASSPTSGMPYEQYF
TGTGCCAGCAGCCCCACTAGCGGGATGCCCTACGAGCAGTACTTC
>once|.|TRBJ1-1|14|TRBV5-1
CASSLAPMNTEAFF
TGCGCCAGCAGCTTGGCACCCATGAACACTGAAGCTTTCTTT
>.|.|TRBJ2-3|15|TRBV11-3
CASSLGAGSTDTQYF
TGTGCCAGCAGCTTAGGAGCAGGGAGCACAGATACGCAGTATTTT
>.|.|TRBJ1-2|16|TRBV9
CASSGGSKTRLLGYTF
TGTGCCAGCAGCGGAGGTTCGAAGACTCGCTTACTCGGCTACACCTTC
>.|.|TRBJ2-7|15|TRBV6-1
CASSAKGGFPYEQYF
TGTGCCAGCAGCGCTAAAGGAGGATTTCCCTACGAGCAGTACTTC
>.|.|TRBJ2-1|15|TRBV5-4
CASSFYQSSYNEQFF
TGTGCCAGCAGCTTTTACCAGAGCTCCTACAATGAGCAGTTCTTC
>.|.|TRBJ2-4|14|TRBV18
CASSPPDGENIQYF
TGTGCCAGCTCACCACCGGACGGTGAAAACATTCAGTACTTC